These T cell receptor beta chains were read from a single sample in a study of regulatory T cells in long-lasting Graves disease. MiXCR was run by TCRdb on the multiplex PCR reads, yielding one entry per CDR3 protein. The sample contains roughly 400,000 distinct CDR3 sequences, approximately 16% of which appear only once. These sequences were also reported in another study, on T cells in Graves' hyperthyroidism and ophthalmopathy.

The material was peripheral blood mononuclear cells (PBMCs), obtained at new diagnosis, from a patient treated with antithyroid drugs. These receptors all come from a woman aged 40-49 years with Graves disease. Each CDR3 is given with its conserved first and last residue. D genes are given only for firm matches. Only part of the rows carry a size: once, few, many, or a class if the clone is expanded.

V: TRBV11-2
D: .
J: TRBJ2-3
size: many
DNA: TGTGCCAGCAGCTTAGGTCTACGCAGGGACGGCGGGACGCAGTATTTT
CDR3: CASSLGLRRDGGTQYF

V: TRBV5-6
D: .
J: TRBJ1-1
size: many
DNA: TGTGCCAGCAGCTTTTTCACAGGGACAGCTTTCTTT
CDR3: CASSFFTGTAFF

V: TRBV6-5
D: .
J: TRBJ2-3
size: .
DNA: TGTGCCAGCAGTTACTTCGGGATTGGCGATACGCAGTATTTT
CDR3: CASSYFGIGDTQYF

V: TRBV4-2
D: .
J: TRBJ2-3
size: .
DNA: TGTGCCAGCGGTAGCGGAATTAGCACAGATACGCAGTATTTT
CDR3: CASGSGISTDTQYF

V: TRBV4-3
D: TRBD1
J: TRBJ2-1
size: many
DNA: TGCGCCAGCAGCCAGCCGGGACAGCAGTACAATGAGCAGTTCTTC
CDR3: CASSQPGQQYNEQFF

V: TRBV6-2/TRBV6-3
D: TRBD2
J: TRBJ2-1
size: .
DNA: TGTGCCAGCAGTCCTAGCGGGACCCTCGGTACCTACAGTGAGCAGTTCTTC
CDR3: CASSPSGTLGTYSEQFF

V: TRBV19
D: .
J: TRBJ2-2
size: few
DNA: TGTGCCAGTAGGACAGTTTGGTCCGGGGAGCTGTTTTTT
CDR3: CASRTVWSGELFF

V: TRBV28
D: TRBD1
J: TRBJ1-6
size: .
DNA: TGTGCCAGCAGTTCGACGACAGGGGCGTATTCACCCCTCCACTTT
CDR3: CASSSTTGAYSPLHF

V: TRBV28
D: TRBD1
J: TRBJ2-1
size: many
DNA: TGTGCCAGCAGTCCTCAGGACAGGGGCTTCTACAATGAGCAGTTCTTC
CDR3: CASSPQDRGFYNEQFF

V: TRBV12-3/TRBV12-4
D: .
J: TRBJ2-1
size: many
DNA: TGTGCCAGCAGGTATGGTGGGTCCTACAATGAGCAGTTCTTC
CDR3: CASRYGGSYNEQFF

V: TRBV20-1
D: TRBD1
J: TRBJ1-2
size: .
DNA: TGCAGTGCCCCCTCCGGCGGACAGGGTCACTATGGCTACACCTTC
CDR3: CSAPSGGQGHYGYTF

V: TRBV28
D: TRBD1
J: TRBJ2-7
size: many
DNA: TGTGCCAGCAGTACCCGGGCAGGGGGCGGTTACGAGCAGTACTTC
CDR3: CASSTRAGGGYEQYF

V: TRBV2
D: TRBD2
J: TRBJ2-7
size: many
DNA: TGTGCTACGGGAGGTGGTTCCTACGAGCAGTACTTC
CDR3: CATGGGSYEQYF

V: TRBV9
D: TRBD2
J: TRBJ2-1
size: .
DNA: TGTGCCAGCAGCTCCAAGACTAGCGGGCCGAACAATGAGCAGTTCTTC
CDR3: CASSSKTSGPNNEQFF

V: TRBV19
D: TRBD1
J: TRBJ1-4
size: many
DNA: TGTGCCAGCAGTGAGGACAGGGTTGATGAAAAACTGTTTTTT
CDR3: CASSEDRVDEKLFF

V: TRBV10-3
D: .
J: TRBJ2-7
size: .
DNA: TGTGCCATCAGTGAGGCGGCTACTTACGAGCAGTACTTC
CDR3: CAISEAATYEQYF